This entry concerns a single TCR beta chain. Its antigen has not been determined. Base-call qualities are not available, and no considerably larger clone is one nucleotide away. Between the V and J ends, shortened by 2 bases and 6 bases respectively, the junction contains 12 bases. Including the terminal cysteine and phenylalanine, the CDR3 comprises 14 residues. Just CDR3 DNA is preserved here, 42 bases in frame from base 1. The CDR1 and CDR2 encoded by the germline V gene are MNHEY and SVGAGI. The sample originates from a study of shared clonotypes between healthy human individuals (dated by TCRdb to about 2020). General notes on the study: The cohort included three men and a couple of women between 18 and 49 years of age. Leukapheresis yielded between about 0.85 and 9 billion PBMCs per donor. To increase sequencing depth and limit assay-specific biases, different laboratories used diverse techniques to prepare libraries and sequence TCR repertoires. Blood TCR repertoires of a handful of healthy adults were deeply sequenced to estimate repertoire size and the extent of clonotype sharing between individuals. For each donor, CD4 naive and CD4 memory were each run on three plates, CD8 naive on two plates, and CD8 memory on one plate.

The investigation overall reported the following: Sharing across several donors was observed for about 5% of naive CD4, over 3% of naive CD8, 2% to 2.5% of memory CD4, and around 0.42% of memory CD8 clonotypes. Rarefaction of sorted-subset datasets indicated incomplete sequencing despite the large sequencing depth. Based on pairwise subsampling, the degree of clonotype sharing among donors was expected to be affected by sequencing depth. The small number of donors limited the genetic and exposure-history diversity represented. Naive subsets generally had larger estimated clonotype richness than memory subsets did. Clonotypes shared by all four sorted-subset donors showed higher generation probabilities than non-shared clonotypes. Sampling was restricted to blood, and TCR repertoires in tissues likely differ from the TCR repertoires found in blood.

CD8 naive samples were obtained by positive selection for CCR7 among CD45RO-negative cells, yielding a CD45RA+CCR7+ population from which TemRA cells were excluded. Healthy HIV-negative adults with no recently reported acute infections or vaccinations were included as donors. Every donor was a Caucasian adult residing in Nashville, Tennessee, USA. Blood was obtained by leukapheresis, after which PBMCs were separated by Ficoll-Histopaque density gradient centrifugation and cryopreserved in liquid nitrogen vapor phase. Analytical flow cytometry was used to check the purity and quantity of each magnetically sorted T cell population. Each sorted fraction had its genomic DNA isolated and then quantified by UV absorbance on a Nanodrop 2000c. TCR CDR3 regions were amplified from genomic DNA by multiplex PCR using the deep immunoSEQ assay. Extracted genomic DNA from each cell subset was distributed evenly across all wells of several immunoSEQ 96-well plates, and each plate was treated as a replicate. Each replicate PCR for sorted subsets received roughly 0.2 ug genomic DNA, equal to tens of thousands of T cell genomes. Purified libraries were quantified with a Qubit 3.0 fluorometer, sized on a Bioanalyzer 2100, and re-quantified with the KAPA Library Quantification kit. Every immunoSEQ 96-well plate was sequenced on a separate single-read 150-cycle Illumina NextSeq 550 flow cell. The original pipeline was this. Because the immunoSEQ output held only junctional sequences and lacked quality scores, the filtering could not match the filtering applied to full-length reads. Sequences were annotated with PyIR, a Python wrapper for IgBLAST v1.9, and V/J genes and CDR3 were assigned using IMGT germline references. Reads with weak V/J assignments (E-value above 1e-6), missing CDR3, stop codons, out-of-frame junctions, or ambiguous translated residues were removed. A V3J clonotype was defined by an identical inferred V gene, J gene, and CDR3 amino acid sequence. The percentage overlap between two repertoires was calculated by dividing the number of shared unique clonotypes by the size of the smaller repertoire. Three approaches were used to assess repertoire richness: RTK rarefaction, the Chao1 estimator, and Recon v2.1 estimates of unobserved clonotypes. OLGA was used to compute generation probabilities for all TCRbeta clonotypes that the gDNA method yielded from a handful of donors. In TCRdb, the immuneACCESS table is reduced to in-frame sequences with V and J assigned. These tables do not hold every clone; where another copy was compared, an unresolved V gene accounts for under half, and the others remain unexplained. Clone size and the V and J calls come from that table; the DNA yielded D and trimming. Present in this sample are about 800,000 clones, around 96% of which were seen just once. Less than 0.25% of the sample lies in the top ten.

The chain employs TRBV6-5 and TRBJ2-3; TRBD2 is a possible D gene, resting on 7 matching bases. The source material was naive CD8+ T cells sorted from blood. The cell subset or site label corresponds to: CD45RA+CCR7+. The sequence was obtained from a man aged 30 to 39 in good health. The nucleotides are TGTGCCAGCAGTTACGAGGGGGGGTTGGATACGCAGTATTTT. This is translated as CASSYEGGLDTQYF.